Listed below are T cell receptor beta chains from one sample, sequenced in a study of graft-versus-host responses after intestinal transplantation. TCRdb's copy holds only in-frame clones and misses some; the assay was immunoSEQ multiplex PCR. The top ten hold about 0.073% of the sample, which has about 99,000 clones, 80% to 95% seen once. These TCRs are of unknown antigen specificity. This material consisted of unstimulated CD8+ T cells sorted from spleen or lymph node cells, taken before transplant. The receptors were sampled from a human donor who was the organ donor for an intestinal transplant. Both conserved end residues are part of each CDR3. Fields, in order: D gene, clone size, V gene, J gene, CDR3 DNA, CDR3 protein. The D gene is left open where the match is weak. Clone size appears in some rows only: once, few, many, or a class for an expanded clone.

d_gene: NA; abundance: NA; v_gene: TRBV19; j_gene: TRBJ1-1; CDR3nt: TGTGTCAGTAGTATTGGTAGGACGGGAAACACTGAAGCTTTCTTT; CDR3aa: CVSSIGRTGNTEAFF
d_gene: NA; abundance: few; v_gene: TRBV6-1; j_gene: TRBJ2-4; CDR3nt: TGTGCCAGCAGTCCGGAGATTGGCAAAAACATTCAGTACTTC; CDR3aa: CASSPEIGKNIQYF
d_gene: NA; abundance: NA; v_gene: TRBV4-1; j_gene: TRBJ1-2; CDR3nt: TGCGCCAGCAGCCAAGACCGGACATTTTGGGTCTACACCTTC; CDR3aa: CASSQDRTFWVYTF
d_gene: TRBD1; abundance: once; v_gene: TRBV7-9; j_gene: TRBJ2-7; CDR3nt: TGTGCCAGCAGCTTAGTCACCCAGGGGGAGTCCGAGCAGTACTTC; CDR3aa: CASSLVTQGESEQYF
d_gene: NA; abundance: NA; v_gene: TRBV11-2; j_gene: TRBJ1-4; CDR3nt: TGTGCCAGCAGCTTACAGGGGCGAAATGAAAAACTGTTTTTT; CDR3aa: CASSLQGRNEKLFF
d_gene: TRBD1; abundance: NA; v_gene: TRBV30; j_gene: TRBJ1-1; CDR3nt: TGTGCCTGGAGTGTAGGGACAGGGGTAACTGAAGCTTTCTTT; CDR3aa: CAWSVGTGVTEAFF
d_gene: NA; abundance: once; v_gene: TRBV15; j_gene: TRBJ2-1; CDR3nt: TGTGCCACCAGCAGCCCCCGGGGTCGGCCGCCGGAGCAGTTCTTC; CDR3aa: CATSSPRGRPPEQFF
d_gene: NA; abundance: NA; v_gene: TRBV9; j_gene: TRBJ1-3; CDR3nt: TGTGCCAGCAGCGACTTCCGTAGCTCTGGAAACACCATATATTTT; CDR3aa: CASSDFRSSGNTIYF
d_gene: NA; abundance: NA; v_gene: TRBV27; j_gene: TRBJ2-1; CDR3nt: TGTGCCAGCAGTGCCTCGACAGGAGGCGGACATAGCTCCTACAATGAGCAGTTCTTC; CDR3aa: CASSASTGGGHSSYNEQFF
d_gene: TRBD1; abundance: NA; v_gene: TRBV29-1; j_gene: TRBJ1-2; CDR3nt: TGCAGCGCCATACCGGACAGGGTCCCCTATGGCTACACCTTC; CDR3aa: CSAIPDRVPYGYTF
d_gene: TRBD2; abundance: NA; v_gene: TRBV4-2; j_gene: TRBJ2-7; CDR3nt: TGTGCCAGCAGCCAAGACGGTGGGACTAGCGGGCTATACGAGCAGTACTTC; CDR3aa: CASSQDGGTSGLYEQYF
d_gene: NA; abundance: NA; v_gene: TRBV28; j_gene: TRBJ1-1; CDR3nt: TGTGCCAGCAGTTTATGGGGGCGAACTGAAGCTTTCTTT; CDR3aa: CASSLWGRTEAFF
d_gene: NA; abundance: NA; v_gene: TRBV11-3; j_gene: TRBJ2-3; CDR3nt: TGTGCCAGCAGCCCCGGACAGAGGGTCACAGATACGCAGTATTTT; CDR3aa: CASSPGQRVTDTQYF
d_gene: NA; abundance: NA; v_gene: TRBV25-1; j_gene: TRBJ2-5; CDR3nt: TGTGCCAGCAGTGAAAGACTAGTTGATGGGACCCAGTACTTC; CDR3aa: CASSERLVDGTQYF
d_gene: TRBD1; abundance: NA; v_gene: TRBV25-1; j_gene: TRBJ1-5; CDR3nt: TGTGCCAGTAGACAGGGGGACCAGCATTTT; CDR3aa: CASRQGDQHF
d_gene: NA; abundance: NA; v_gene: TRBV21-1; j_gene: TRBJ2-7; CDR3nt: TGTGCCAGCATTGGATCGGGGGGGAGCTCCTACGAGCAGTACTTC; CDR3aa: CASIGSGGSSYEQYF
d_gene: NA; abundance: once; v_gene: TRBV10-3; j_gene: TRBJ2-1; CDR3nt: TGTGCCATCGAACGGGGGAATGAGCAGTTCTTC; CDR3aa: CAIERGNEQFF
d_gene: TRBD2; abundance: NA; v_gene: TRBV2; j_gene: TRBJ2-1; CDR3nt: TGTGCCAGCAGTGGAAACTTTCTTAGCGGGGGGAGCTCCTACAATGAGCAGTTCTTC; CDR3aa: CASSGNFLSGGSSYNEQFF
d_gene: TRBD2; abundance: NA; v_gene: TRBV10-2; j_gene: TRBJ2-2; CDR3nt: TGCGCCAGCAGTGAGTCAGCTCTAGCGGGAGGGAGAAACACCGGGGAGCTGTTTTTT; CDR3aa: CASSESALAGGRNTGELFF
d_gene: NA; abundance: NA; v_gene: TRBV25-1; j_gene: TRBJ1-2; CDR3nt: TGTGCCAGCAGCCTAGGGACTGCATATGGCTACACCTTC; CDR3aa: CASSLGTAYGYTF
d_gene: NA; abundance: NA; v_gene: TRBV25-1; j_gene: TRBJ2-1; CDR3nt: TGTGCCAGCAGTGAATATGAGGGGGGGCCAAGAAATGAGCAGTTCTTC; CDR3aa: CASSEYEGGPRNEQFF
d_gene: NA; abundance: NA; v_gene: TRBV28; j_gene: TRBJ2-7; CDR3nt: TGTGCCAGCAGGACACGGGGATCCCAAAATAAACAACGGCAGTACTTC; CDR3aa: CASRTRGSQNKQRQYF
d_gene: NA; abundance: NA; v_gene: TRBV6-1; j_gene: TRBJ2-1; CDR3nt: TGTGCCAGCAGTCTCGGGTATCATGAGCAGTTCTTC; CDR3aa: CASSLGYHEQFF
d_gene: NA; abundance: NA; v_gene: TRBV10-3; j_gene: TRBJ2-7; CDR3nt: TGTGCCATCAGTGAGTCTGGAGGAGCAACGGGCTACGAGCAGTACTTC; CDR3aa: CAISESGGATGYEQYF
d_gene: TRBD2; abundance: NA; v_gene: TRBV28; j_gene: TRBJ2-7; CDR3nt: TGTGCCAGCGGACCCCCGGGACTAGCGGGAACACGCGAGCAGTACTTC; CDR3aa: CASGPPGLAGTREQYF
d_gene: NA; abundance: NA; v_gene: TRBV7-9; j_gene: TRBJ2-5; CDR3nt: TGTGCCAGCAGCTTAGGCGGGCTCGGAACCCAGTACTTC; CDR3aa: CASSLGGLGTQYF
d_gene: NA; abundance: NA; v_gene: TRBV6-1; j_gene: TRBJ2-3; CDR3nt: TGTGCCAGCAGGGAATCCAAGCTGGGCACAGATACGCAGTATTTT; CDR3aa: CASRESKLGTDTQYF
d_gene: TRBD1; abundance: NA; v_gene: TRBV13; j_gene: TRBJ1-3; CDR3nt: TGTGCCAGCAGCTACGGATGGACAGGGGGCGTTGGAAACACCATATATTTT; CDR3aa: CASSYGWTGGVGNTIYF
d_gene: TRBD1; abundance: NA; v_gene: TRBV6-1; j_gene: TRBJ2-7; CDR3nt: TGTGCCAGCAGTGGATTTGACAGGGGGCTTGACGAGCAGTACTTC; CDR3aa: CASSGFDRGLDEQYF